This TCR beta chain was obtained from a study of T cells in Graves' hyperthyroidism and ophthalmopathy. Study background: Staff took peripheral blood when the initial diagnosis was made, before any treatment began.

Clinical symptoms, serum thyroxine, TRAb, thyroid ultrasound and orbital computed tomography established diagnosis. TCR beta CDR3 regions were amplified from RNA. A set of HTBI primers served as the primers for a first-round RT-PCR of the TCR CDR3. TCRdb processed the multiplex PCR reads anew with MiXCR; each CDR3 protein has one entry. Seen here are fewer than 400,000 distinct CDR3 sequences, about 14% observed once, and the top ten hold 25% to 30%. With 0 bases removed from V and 9 bases from J, the gap between germline ends came to 15 bases. Germline-derived CDR1 and CDR2 are GTSNPN and SVGIG (reference sequence). The CDR3 spans 15 residues.

The receptor was isolated from a man aged 50-59 years with Graves' ophthalmopathy. The specimen was blood. This chain joins TRBV30 and TRBJ1-6, with D perhaps TRBD1 (5 bases). CDR3 DNA sequence: TGTGCCTGGAGTGTACCCGGGACCGGCGGTTCACCCCTCCACTTT. Protein product: CAWSVPGTGGSPLHF.